This T cell receptor beta chain comes out of a study of T cell responses to AZD1222 COVID-19 vaccine. The CDR3 is made up of 16 amino acids. Germline loops: CDR1 MNHEY, CDR2 SVGEGT. The junction had 12 bases not matched to a gene; V was cut back by 6 bases and J by 3 bases. This clone has only a few counts. What it binds is not known. Study results and limitations: Clonal diversity was possibly underestimated; the donors were predominantly white British and more often female. CD4 TCRs linked to vaccination spanned spike, dominating at 160-218 and 743-854. Among those given AZD1222, only 6 or 7 were seropositive at baseline. No day 14 peak samples; only post-peak repertoires were characterized.

The protocol was immunoSEQ multiplex PCR, while the TCRdb copy is restricted to in-frame clones and leaves out a portion. In the table there are 200,000 to 250,000 clones, roughly 91% of which are singletons. The receptor was isolated from an adult in good health. The input for sequencing was peripheral blood, taken on day 0 of MenACWY control vaccination. The V call is TRBV6-2 or TRBV6-3, the J call TRBJ2-7, with TRBD2 matching 9 bases. The CDR3 region has the DNA TGTGCCAGCAGCCCGTGGGGGCGTAGCGGGGGCTACGAGCAGTACTTC. Residues: CASSPWGRSGGYEQYF.